A selection of T cell receptor beta chains follows, all from one sample in a study of shared clonotypes between healthy human individuals. The assay was immunoSEQ multiplex PCR, and TCRdb's table has in-frame clones only and misses some. The sample includes roughly 2.2 million clones, 85% to 95% of them seen just once. Specimen: naive CD4+ T cells from PBMCs. These receptors were taken from a man between 18 and 29 years old in good health. Some clones in this sample may be carry-over from other donors' samples. CDR3s include the opening cysteine and the closing phenylalanine or tryptophan. The order of the fields is J gene, D gene, clone size, V gene, CDR3 protein, CDR3 DNA. A D gene is named only where the DNA matches it firmly. Expanded clones get a size class; other rows say once, few or many, or leave the size out.

j_call: TRBJ2-2; d_call: TRBD1; clone_size: few; v_call: TRBV7-3; cdr3_aa: CASSSQGAGTGELFF; cdr3_nt: TGTGCCAGCAGCTCACAGGGGGCGGGCACCGGGGAGCTGTTTTTT
j_call: TRBJ1-1; d_call: .; clone_size: .; v_call: TRBV5-1; cdr3_aa: CASSPTGRGWEAFF; cdr3_nt: TGCGCCAGCAGCCCGACGGGGAGAGGGTGGGAAGCTTTCTTT
j_call: TRBJ2-5; d_call: .; clone_size: .; v_call: TRBV7-2; cdr3_aa: CASSSSRETQYF; cdr3_nt: TGTGCCAGCAGCTCCAGCAGGGAGACCCAGTACTTC
j_call: TRBJ2-1; d_call: TRBD2; clone_size: few; v_call: TRBV29-1; cdr3_aa: CSVRTSGTHNEQFF; cdr3_nt: TGCAGCGTTAGGACTAGCGGGACCCACAATGAGCAGTTCTTC
j_call: TRBJ2-7; d_call: .; clone_size: .; v_call: TRBV5-4; cdr3_aa: CASSPAGTRAYEQYF; cdr3_nt: TGTGCCAGCAGCCCCGCCGGGACGCGAGCCTACGAGCAGTACTTC
j_call: TRBJ2-3; d_call: TRBD2; clone_size: .; v_call: TRBV28; cdr3_aa: CASSTPGLADTDTQYF; cdr3_nt: TGTGCCAGCAGTACACCGGGACTAGCGGACACAGATACGCAGTATTTT
j_call: TRBJ2-5; d_call: .; clone_size: .; v_call: TRBV5-1; cdr3_aa: CASEKGGAETQYF; cdr3_nt: TGCGCCAGTGAAAAGGGCGGCGCGGAGACCCAGTACTTC
j_call: TRBJ1-2; d_call: .; clone_size: .; v_call: TRBV7-9; cdr3_aa: CASSRYNYGYTF; cdr3_nt: TGTGCCAGCAGTCGATACAACTACGGCTACACCTTC
j_call: TRBJ2-7; d_call: .; clone_size: .; v_call: TRBV9; cdr3_aa: CASSPGGWSRAYEQYF; cdr3_nt: TGTGCCAGCAGCCCAGGAGGGTGGTCAAGGGCCTACGAGCAGTACTTC
j_call: TRBJ2-6; d_call: .; clone_size: .; v_call: TRBV5-1; cdr3_aa: CASRSASGANVLTF; cdr3_nt: TGCGCCAGCAGGTCCGCTTCTGGGGCCAACGTCCTGACTTTC
j_call: TRBJ1-5; d_call: TRBD1; clone_size: .; v_call: TRBV5-5; cdr3_aa: CASSLGTGDSQPQHF; cdr3_nt: TGTGCCAGCAGCTTGGGGACAGGGGATTCTCAGCCCCAGCATTTT
j_call: TRBJ1-1; d_call: .; clone_size: .; v_call: TRBV6-1; cdr3_aa: CASSEAPSGGMGTEAFF; cdr3_nt: TGTGCCAGCAGTGAAGCCCCGAGTGGGGGCATGGGTACTGAAGCTTTCTTT
j_call: TRBJ2-2; d_call: .; clone_size: .; v_call: TRBV6-6; cdr3_aa: CAHRGGAATGELFF; cdr3_nt: TGTGCCCACAGGGGGGGAGCGGCCACCGGGGAGCTGTTTTTT
j_call: TRBJ1-2; d_call: .; clone_size: .; v_call: TRBV7-2; cdr3_aa: CASSLVQGNGYTF; cdr3_nt: TGTGCCAGCAGCCTGGTACAGGGAAACGGCTACACCTTC
j_call: TRBJ2-5; d_call: TRBD1; clone_size: .; v_call: TRBV7-2; cdr3_aa: CASSPGTGSWETQYF; cdr3_nt: TGTGCCAGCAGCCCGGGGACAGGGTCCTGGGAGACCCAGTACTTC
j_call: TRBJ2-1; d_call: TRBD2; clone_size: .; v_call: TRBV4-3; cdr3_aa: CASSQAPGLAWNEQFF; cdr3_nt: TGCGCCAGCAGCCAAGCTCCGGGACTAGCGTGGAATGAGCAGTTCTTC
j_call: TRBJ2-1; d_call: TRBD2; clone_size: .; v_call: TRBV18; cdr3_aa: CASSPPGLAGQEQFF; cdr3_nt: TGTGCCAGCTCACCACCCGGACTAGCGGGACAGGAGCAGTTCTTC
j_call: TRBJ1-2; d_call: .; clone_size: .; v_call: TRBV14; cdr3_aa: CASSQTINMAGEYGYTF; cdr3_nt: TGTGCCAGCAGCCAGACCATAAACATGGCAGGCGAGTATGGCTACACCTTC
j_call: TRBJ2-2; d_call: .; clone_size: once; v_call: TRBV5-1; cdr3_aa: CASSLGTQNTGELFF; cdr3_nt: TGCGCCAGCAGCTTGGGGACCCAGAACACCGGGGAGCTGTTTTTT
j_call: TRBJ1-2; d_call: .; clone_size: .; v_call: TRBV2; cdr3_aa: CASCPIGGPATVF; cdr3_nt: TGTGCCAGCTGTCCCATAGGCGGACCGGCCACCGTCTTC
j_call: TRBJ2-3; d_call: TRBD2; clone_size: .; v_call: TRBV27; cdr3_aa: CASRGGLAVQDTQYF; cdr3_nt: TGTGCCAGCAGGGGGGGACTAGCGGTCCAGGATACGCAGTATTTT
j_call: TRBJ2-2; d_call: TRBD1; clone_size: .; v_call: TRBV18; cdr3_aa: CASSRPGQGAEELFF; cdr3_nt: TGTGCCAGCTCACGGCCCGGACAGGGGGCAGAGGAGCTGTTTTTT
j_call: TRBJ1-2; d_call: .; clone_size: .; v_call: TRBV28; cdr3_aa: CASSPSAGGRRYGYTF; cdr3_nt: TGTGCCAGCAGCCCCTCCGCTGGGGGGAGGCGCTATGGCTACACCTTC
j_call: TRBJ1-2; d_call: TRBD1; clone_size: once; v_call: TRBV6-1; cdr3_aa: CASSETGTYGYTF; cdr3_nt: TGTGCCAGCAGTGAGACAGGGACCTATGGCTACACCTTC
j_call: TRBJ2-3; d_call: TRBD2; clone_size: .; v_call: TRBV5-4; cdr3_aa: CASSTGTSGSTDTQYF; cdr3_nt: TGTGCCAGCAGCACTGGGACTAGCGGGAGCACAGATACGCAGTATTTT
j_call: TRBJ2-7; d_call: TRBD1; clone_size: once; v_call: TRBV7-3; cdr3_aa: CASSSGGPSYEQYF; cdr3_nt: TGTGCCAGCAGCTCAGGGGGACCTTCCTACGAGCAGTACTTC
j_call: TRBJ2-7; d_call: TRBD2; clone_size: once; v_call: TRBV25-1; cdr3_aa: CASSNLAGGNEQYF; cdr3_nt: TGTGCCAGCAGTAATCTAGCGGGAGGTAACGAGCAGTACTTC
j_call: TRBJ2-5; d_call: .; clone_size: .; v_call: TRBV5-1; cdr3_aa: CASSLGTAGNGETQYF; cdr3_nt: TGCGCCAGCAGCTTGGGGACAGCGGGTAATGGAGAGACCCAGTACTTC
j_call: TRBJ2-1; d_call: TRBD2; clone_size: .; v_call: TRBV27; cdr3_aa: CASSLGLAGGRNEQFF; cdr3_nt: TGTGCCAGCAGTTTGGGTCTAGCGGGAGGTCGCAATGAGCAGTTCTTC
j_call: TRBJ1-5; d_call: TRBD1; clone_size: .; v_call: TRBV28; cdr3_aa: CASRLLLTQRTGRGVLVNQPQHF; cdr3_nt: TGTGCCAGCAGGCTGCTTCTCACCCAACGGACAGGGAGAGGGGTGCTCGTCAATCAGCCCCAGCATTTT
j_call: TRBJ1-2; d_call: .; clone_size: once; v_call: TRBV4-1; cdr3_aa: CASSPPQGLYGYTF; cdr3_nt: TGCGCCAGCAGCCCCCCCCAGGGCCTCTATGGCTACACCTTC
j_call: TRBJ2-7; d_call: TRBD1; clone_size: .; v_call: TRBV7-2; cdr3_aa: CASSRGTGRLDEQYF; cdr3_nt: TGTGCCAGCAGCCGGGGGACAGGGCGTCTCGACGAGCAGTACTTC
j_call: TRBJ1-1; d_call: .; clone_size: .; v_call: TRBV18; cdr3_aa: CASSPDRLNTEAFF; cdr3_nt: TGTGCCAGCTCACCAGACCGATTGAACACTGAAGCTTTCTTT
j_call: TRBJ2-3; d_call: TRBD2; clone_size: .; v_call: TRBV5-1; cdr3_aa: CASSSAGLAGDTQYF; cdr3_nt: TGCGCCAGCAGCTCCGCCGGACTAGCGGGAGATACGCAGTATTTT
j_call: TRBJ2-7; d_call: .; clone_size: .; v_call: TRBV23-1; cdr3_aa: CASSQSGRGHSYEQYF; cdr3_nt: TGCGCCAGCAGTCAATCGGGCAGGGGCCACTCCTACGAGCAGTACTTC
j_call: TRBJ2-5; d_call: TRBD2; clone_size: .; v_call: TRBV5-4; cdr3_aa: CASSLVGGGPGTQYF; cdr3_nt: TGTGCCAGCAGCTTGGTTGGGGGAGGGCCGGGGACCCAGTACTTC
j_call: TRBJ2-7; d_call: .; clone_size: .; v_call: TRBV7-6; cdr3_aa: CASSPRNSYEQYF; cdr3_nt: TGTGCCAGCAGCCCCCGTAACTCCTACGAGCAGTACTTC
j_call: TRBJ2-3; d_call: TRBD2; clone_size: .; v_call: TRBV5-1; cdr3_aa: CASSLASSGANTDTQYF; cdr3_nt: TGCGCCAGCAGCTTGGCTTCTAGCGGGGCGAACACAGATACGCAGTATTTT
j_call: TRBJ1-1; d_call: TRBD1; clone_size: .; v_call: TRBV4-3; cdr3_aa: CASSREATGFREAFF; cdr3_nt: TGCGCCAGCAGCCGAGAAGCGACAGGGTTTCGTGAAGCTTTCTTT
j_call: TRBJ2-1; d_call: TRBD1; clone_size: .; v_call: TRBV10-3; cdr3_aa: CAISAPGQGANEQFF; cdr3_nt: TGTGCCATCAGTGCCCCGGGACAGGGGGCCAATGAGCAGTTCTTC
j_call: TRBJ2-2; d_call: .; clone_size: .; v_call: TRBV28; cdr3_aa: CASSLFEEFSGELFF; cdr3_nt: TGTGCCAGCAGTTTATTTGAGGAATTCAGCGGGGAGCTGTTTTTT
j_call: TRBJ1-6; d_call: .; clone_size: .; v_call: TRBV5-4; cdr3_aa: CASSGRGDYNSPLHF; cdr3_nt: TGTGCCAGCAGCGGCAGGGGCGACTATAATTCACCCCTCCACTTT
j_call: TRBJ2-7; d_call: .; clone_size: .; v_call: TRBV7-2; cdr3_aa: CASSSAPLRSEQYF; cdr3_nt: TGTGCCAGCAGCTCTGCTCCGCTACGCAGCGAGCAGTACTTC
j_call: TRBJ1-1; d_call: .; clone_size: .; v_call: TRBV18; cdr3_aa: CASSYTSRAEAFF; cdr3_nt: TGTGCCAGCTCATACACGTCCCGAGCTGAAGCTTTCTTT